A single sample gave rise to the 7 T cell receptor beta chains below, sequenced in a study of T cells in Graves' hyperthyroidism and ophthalmopathy. RNA transcripts were the template for amplifying TCR beta CDR3 regions. HTBI primers were employed in a first-round RT-PCR of the TCR CDR3. Each CDR3 protein is one row after TCRdb ran MiXCR on the multiplex PCR reads. The profile shows about 400,000 distinct CDR3 sequences, about 13% of them singletons. Sequenced sample: blood. The receptors were gathered from a young woman with Graves' hyperthyroidism.

The rearrangement links TRBV24-1 to TRBJ2-6; D uncertain. The CDR3 runs to 16 residues. CDR1 KGHDR and CDR2 SFDVKD come from the germline V gene. Trimming left V 4 bases short and J 4 bases short, with 13 bases between. DNA for the CDR3: TGTGCCACCAGTGACCCGACCAATGCCGGGGCCAACGTCCTGACTTTC. Translating gives CATSDPTNAGANVLTF.

This clonotype was recorded at least ten times. This sequence joins TRBV9 and TRBJ2-1; D uncertain. From germline, CDR1 is SGDLS and CDR2 YYNGEE. CDR3 length: 13 residues. The V gene lost 1 base and the J gene lost 9 bases, with 11 bases spanning the gap. Here the CDR3 DNA reads TGTGCCAGCAGCGTATCGTCCCCGGGTGAGCAGTTCTTC. Its translation: CASSVSSPGEQFF.

Ten or more counts support this clonotype. This sequence joins TRBV12-3 or TRBV12-4 and TRBJ1-1; a weak D match, TRBD1 (5 bases). The CDR3 has 13 amino acids. V lost 3 bases, J lost 2 bases, and 7 bases lay in between. The CDR3 loop reads CASSFTGNTEAFF. In nucleotides, the CDR3 is TGTGCCAGCAGTTTCACAGGTAACACTGAAGCTTTCTTT.

The chain is built from TRBV28 and TRBJ1-1; D gene ambiguous. CDR1 is MDHEN, CDR2 SYDVKM, per germline. This CDR3 region has 14 residues. Trimming cost V 2 bases and J 1 base, with 8 bases left between them. CDR3 protein: CASSLPEKNTEAFF. In DNA, the CDR3 is TGTGCCAGCAGTTTACCTGAGAAGAACACTGAAGCTTTCTTT.

The chain is built from TRBV5-6 and TRBJ2-7; 9 bases line up with TRBD1. Looked up from germline, CDR1 is SGHDT and CDR2 is YYEEEE. This CDR3 is built from 14 residues. The CDR3 DNA reads as TGTCCACAGGGGGCGGGAGCGGTAGCCGTGGCGCAGTACTTC. Protein sequence: CPQGAGAVAVAQYF.

This clonotype was detected many times. V is TRBV7-9 and J is TRBJ1-4; a weak D match, TRBD1 (6 bases). Germline CDR1 reads SEHNR; CDR2 reads FQNEAQ (reference sequence). V shed 5 bases and J shed 6 bases, with 13 bases lying between them. This CDR3 has 14 residues. The CDR3 sequence: CASSDQGIYEKLFF. The CDR3, as DNA: TGTGCCAGCAGCGATCAGGGGATTTATGAAAAACTGTTTTTT.

About this clonotype itself: This may stem from a read error, because a much larger clone lies one nucleotide away. The CDR3, as DNA: TGTGCCAGCAGCTTATTTCCGGGGGCAGTCGATATATATAATCCACCCCTCCACTTT. It is translated as CASSLFPGAVDIYNPPLHF. J is TRBJ1-6 and V is TRBV7-2; TRBD1 is a possible D gene (6 bases). The CDR3 consists of 19 residues. The germline V gene encodes CDR1 SGHTA and CDR2 FQGNSA.